Presented here are 17 T cell receptor beta chains from one specimen sequenced in a study of OX40 agonist ivuxolimab in advanced cancers. The data were produced by immunoSEQ multiplex PCR, yet TCRdb's version contains in-frame clones alone and is incomplete. The table lists about 70,000 clones, approximately 78% of them singletons. Here the sequenced sample was CD4+ or CD8+ T cells sorted from blood, taken in a trial of the OX40 agonist ivuxolimab. The origin of the receptors is an adult with an advanced solid tumor such as melanoma, head and neck, liver or kidney cancer.

V gene TRBV2 combines with J gene TRBJ1-5; a possible D gene is TRBD1 (6 bases). This CDR3 spans 16 amino acids. The V end lost 4 bases, the J end lost 7 bases, and 20 bases lay between the germline ends. Germline CDR1 is SNHLY and CDR2 is FYNNEI. CDR3 amino acids: CASSGRGRGAGQPQHF. CDR3 bases: TGTGCCAGCAGTGGAAGGGGCAGGGGCGCAGGGCAGCCCCAGCATTTT.

The chain joins TRBV5-1 to TRBJ2-5; 7 bases are a match to TRBD2. V gave up 4 bases and J gave up 3 bases; unmatched junction bases: 9. This CDR3 is built from 15 residues. Germline CDR1 and CDR2: SGHRS and YFSETQ. The CDR3 region is CASSPRLALEETQYF. CDR3 coding DNA: TGCGCCAGCAGCCCCAGACTAGCCTTGGAAGAGACCCAGTACTTC.

The gene calls are TRBV6-5 and TRBJ1-1; D not certain. Looked up from germline, CDR1 is MNHEY and CDR2 is SVGAGI. The CDR3 has 15 residues. The V end was cut by 6 bases, the J end by 0 bases, with 14 bases between. The CDR3 spells CASRNVGRVNTEAFF. The CDR3 nucleotides read TGTGCCAGCAGAAATGTTGGACGAGTGAACACTGAAGCTTTCTTT.

The count of this clone is one. This rearrangement joins TRBV5-1 to TRBJ2-1; 7 bases match TRBD1. The CDR3 spans 14 residues. V shed 5 bases and J 3 bases; nucleotides not matched to a gene: 5. Germline CDR1 reads SGHRS; CDR2 reads YFSETQ. For the CDR3, the DNA is TGCGCCAGCAGGGCCGGGACAGACTACAATGAGCAGTTCTTC. Translation gives CASRAGTDYNEQFF. The full variable domain, rest sourced from reference TRBV5-1 and TRBJ2-1, is KAGVTQTPRYLIKTRGQQVTLSCSPISGHRSVSWYQQTPGQGLQFLFEYFSETQRNKGNFPGRFSGRQFSNSRSEMNVSTLELGDSALYLCASRAGTDYNEQFFGPGTRLTVL.

This sequence joins TRBV14 and TRBJ1-4; D not resolved. The CDR3 sequence is 15 residues long. V lost 0 bases, J lost 6 bases, and 11 bases lay in between. Germline lookup yields CDR1 SGHDN and CDR2 FVKESK. CDR3 protein: CASSQDRGWYEKLFF. In DNA, the CDR3 is TGTGCCAGCAGCCAAGATCGAGGGTGGTATGAAAAACTGTTTTTT.

This clone appeared a few times. The chain has TRBV9 and TRBJ1-1; D ambiguous. V lost 6 bases, J lost 8 bases, and 17 bases lay in between. From germline, CDR1 is SGDLS and CDR2 YYNGEE. This CDR3 has 13 amino acids. The CDR3 reads CASNRNPPEEAFF. The CDR3 DNA sequence: TGTGCCAGCAACCGGAACCCTCCGGAAGAAGCTTTCTTT.

This chain uses TRBV6-6 with TRBJ2-7; tentatively, D is TRBD1 (6 bases). V was shortened by 0 bases and J by 2 bases, with 8 bases between the two germline ends. Germline CDR1 and CDR2: MNHNY and SVGAGI (reference sequence). The CDR3 length is 14 residues. CDR3 amino acids: CASSYSQGPYEQYF. CDR3 bases: TGTGCCAGCAGTTACTCACAGGGACCCTACGAGCAGTACTTC.

The table lists this clone with a count of one. V and J are TRBV6-6 and TRBJ2-7; TRBD1 might be the D (5 bases). The CDR3 is 16 residues long. The V end was cut by 2 bases, the J end by 4 bases, with 18 bases between. Germline CDR1 is MNHNY and CDR2 is SVGAGI (reference sequence). The CDR3 sequence: CASSYLRQGIRYEQYF. The CDR3 DNA reads as TGTGCCAGCAGTTACCTCCGGCAGGGTATAAGGTACGAGCAGTACTTC.

The chain combines TRBV5-6 with TRBJ2-1; TRBD2 matches 10 bases. Per germline, CDR1 SGHDT and CDR2 YYEEEE. The CDR3 sequence is 17 residues long. Germline trimming cut 0 bases from V and 3 bases from J; bases unmatched to any gene: 6. DNA for the CDR3: TGTGCCAGCAGCTTGGCCAGGTGGACTAGCGGCTACAATGAGCAGTTCTTC. This translates into CASSLARWTSGYNEQFF.

The V and J genes are TRBV28 and TRBJ2-7, with D maybe TRBD2 (7 bases). Trimming stripped 5 bases from V and 6 bases from J, with 26 bases between. This CDR3 region has 17 residues. Per the germline V gene, CDR1 is MDHEN and CDR2 is SYDVKM. This CDR3 is CASSPEGGRRLLGEQYF. CDR3 DNA: TGTGCCAGCAGTCCCGAGGGGGGGCGAAGGCTCCTAGGCGAGCAGTACTTC. The variable domain in full, with the rest retrieved from reference TRBV28 and TRBJ2-7, is DVKVTQSSRYLVKRTGEKVFLECVQDMDHENMFWYRQDPGLGLRLIYFSYDVKMKEKGDIPEGYSVSREKKERFSLILESASTNQTSMYLCASSPEGGRRLLGEQYFGPGTRLTVT.

The chain links TRBV28 to TRBJ1-3; D perhaps matches TRBD1 (6 bases). The V and J ends lost 7 bases and 3 bases respectively, with 19 bases between them. Germline loops: CDR1 MDHEN, CDR2 SYDVKM. The CDR3 contains 16 residues. The DNA of the CDR3 is TGTGCCAGCACGGGGGCTACGCCGGCAGGTGGAAACACCATATATTTT. It yields the protein CASTGATPAGGNTIYF.

The chain employs TRBV19 and TRBJ2-6; D unclear. Between the trimmed V and J ends, which lost 3 bases and 2 bases, there was a span of 17 bases. CDR3 size: 18 residues. The V gene's germline CDR1 is LNHDA and CDR2 SQIVND (reference sequence). In nucleotides, the CDR3 is TGTGCCAGTAGTATGCAACTATGGGCTTTGGCTGGGGCCAACGTCCTGACTTTC. Translating it yields CASSMQLWALAGANVLTF. Using reference TRBV19 and TRBJ2-6 for the parts outside the CDR3, the full variable domain is DGGITQSPKYLFRKEGQNVTLSCEQNLNHDAMYWYRQDPGQGLRLIYYSQIVNDFQKGDIAEGYSVSREKKESFPLTVTSAQKNPTAFYLCASSMQLWALAGANVLTFGAGSRLTVL.

The J gene is TRBJ2-2, the V gene TRBV18, with D unresolved. Trimming pared 1 base from V and 2 bases from J, leaving 5 bases between. Germline CDR1 is KGHSH and CDR2 is LQKENI. The CDR3 spans 14 residues. The CDR3 loop is CASSPQDNTGELFF. The CDR3 DNA reads as TGTGCCAGCTCACCACAGGATAACACCGGGGAGCTGTTTTTT.

This chain joins TRBV27 and TRBJ2-3; TRBD2 might be the D (5 bases). Trimming left V 4 bases short and J 3 bases short, with 14 bases between. The CDR3 is 15 residues long. Per the germline V gene, CDR1 is MNHEY and CDR2 is SMNVEV (reference sequence). CDR3: CASSSSLVKTDTQYF. CDR3 in DNA: TGTGCCAGCAGTTCTAGCCTAGTCAAAACAGATACGCAGTATTTT.

J is TRBJ2-1 and V is TRBV5-6; 13 bases are shared with TRBD2. This CDR3 has 17 residues. V gave up 6 bases and J gave up 1 base; unmatched junction bases: 7. CDR1 and CDR2 (germline): SGHDT, YYEEEE. The CDR3 region is CASKLAGGLRSYNEQFF. The CDR3 region has the DNA TGTGCCAGCAAACTAGCGGGGGGGCTAAGGTCCTACAATGAGCAGTTCTTC. The entire variable domain, with the rest obtained from reference TRBV5-6 and TRBJ2-1, is as follows: DAGVTQSPTHLIKTRGQQVTLRCSPKSGHDTVSWYQQALGQGPQFIFQYYEEEERQRGNFPDRFSGHQFPNYSSELNVNALLLGDSALYLCASKLAGGLRSYNEQFFGPGTRLTVL.

The chain joins TRBV27 to TRBJ2-1; TRBD2 aligns across 13 bases. This CDR3 is built from 15 residues. J was trimmed by 9 bases and V by 3 bases; bases with no gene match: 5. Per germline, CDR1 MNHEY and CDR2 SMNVEV (reference sequence). CDR3 sequence: CASSLTSGGRSEQFF. The CDR3 coding sequence is TGTGCCAGCAGTTTGACTAGCGGGGGGCGGAGTGAGCAGTTCTTC.

The chain employs TRBV9 and TRBJ1-3; D is possibly TRBD1 (6 bases). V gave up 0 bases and J gave up 2 bases, with 9 bases separating them. Germline lookup yields CDR1 SGDLS and CDR2 YYNGEE. The CDR3 loop spans 15 amino acids. The CDR3 is CASSVGTEAGNTIYF. CDR3 sequence (DNA): TGTGCCAGCAGCGTAGGGACAGAAGCTGGAAACACCATATATTTT.